The sequence of this TCR beta chain was determined in a study of T cell responses to AZD1222 COVID-19 vaccine. At the level of the study: Second doses that came at about 4 or about 12 weeks were put together. Broader study findings: Regions 160-218 and 743-854 held dominance among vaccine-associated CD4 TCRs, which spanned spike. Recipients of two AZD1222 doses showed rising Spike-specific TCR breadth and depth. Possibly, clonal diversity was underestimated; donors were largely white British and included more females.

Profiling relied on immunoSEQ multiplex PCR, and the TCRdb table lists in-frame clones only, not all of them. The sample lists 120,000 to 150,000 clones, just over 90% occurring once. Germline V gene sequence: CDR1 LNHDA, CDR2 SQIVND (reference sequence). The CDR3 contains 13 residues. V gave up 7 bases and J gave up 6 bases, with 13 bases separating them. For this clone: Its matching antigen is unknown.

The chain uses TRBV19 and TRBJ2-1; D may be TRBD2 (5 bases). Sequencing was performed on peripheral blood, taken on day 0 of AZD1222 vaccination. The sequence derives from an adult in good health. The CDR3 DNA reads as TGTGCCAGTATAAGCGGACGGCTCAATGAGCAGTTCTTC. Protein sequence: CASISGRLNEQFF.